This TCR beta chain was observed in a study of OX40 agonist ivuxolimab in advanced cancers. Assay: immunoSEQ multiplex PCR; the TCRdb copy retains only in-frame clones and omits some. The data hold 30,000 to 40,000 clones, with around 90% observed a single time. Study outcomes and limitations: Some patients who did not respond also had low normalized T-cell clonal expansion.

This CDR3 contains 15 residues. Germline values: CDR1 MNHEY, CDR2 SMNVEV (reference sequence). J lost 10 bases, V lost 6 bases, and 9 bases had no gene match. Concerning this clone: Its antigen remains unknown.

The clonotype comes from an adult with an advanced solid tumor such as melanoma, head and neck, liver or kidney cancer. Sequences were derived from CD4+ or CD8+ T cells sorted from blood, sampled in a trial of the OX40 agonist ivuxolimab. The chain couples TRBV27 to TRBJ2-1; the match to TRBD2 covers 13 bases. CDR3 bases: TGTGCCAGCAGCCCTGGACTAGCGGGAGTACGCGAGCAGTTCTTC. Its protein is CASSPGLAGVREQFF.